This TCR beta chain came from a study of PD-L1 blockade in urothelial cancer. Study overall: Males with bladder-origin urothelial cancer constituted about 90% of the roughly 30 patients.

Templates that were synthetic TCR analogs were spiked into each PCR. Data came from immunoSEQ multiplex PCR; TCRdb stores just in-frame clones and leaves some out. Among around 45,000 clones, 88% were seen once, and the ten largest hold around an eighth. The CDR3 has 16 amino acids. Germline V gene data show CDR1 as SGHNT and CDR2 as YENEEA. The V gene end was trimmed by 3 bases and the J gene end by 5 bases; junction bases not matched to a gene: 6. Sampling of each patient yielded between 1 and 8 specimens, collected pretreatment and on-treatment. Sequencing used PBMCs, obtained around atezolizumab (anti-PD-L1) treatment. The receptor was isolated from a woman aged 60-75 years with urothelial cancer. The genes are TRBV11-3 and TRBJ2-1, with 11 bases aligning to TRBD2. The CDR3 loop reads CASSFGGTSGHNEQFF. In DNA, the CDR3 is TGTGCCAGCAGCTTTGGGGGGACTAGCGGCCACAATGAGCAGTTCTTC.